Shown below are 14 T cell receptor beta chains from a single sample sequenced in a study of shared clonotypes between healthy human individuals. TCRdb's copy holds only in-frame clones and misses some; the assay was immunoSEQ multiplex PCR. This table holds some 1 million clones, about 77% found once. Sequenced: memory CD4+ T cells sorted from blood. The subset here: CD45RA-negative fraction. The receptors originated from a man in his late teens or twenties in good health.

The chain recombines TRBV19 with TRBJ1-2, with D maybe TRBD1 (6 bases). Trimming took off 5 bases at V and 3 bases at J, with 13 bases between the two ends. Germline CDR1 is LNHDA and CDR2 is SQIVND (reference sequence). The CDR3 totals 14 residues. Written as DNA, the CDR3 is TGTGCCAGTAGTGCCACTGGACAGTACTATGGCTACACCTTC. Protein product: CASSATGQYYGYTF.

Only one count was recorded for this clone. The CDR3 here is CASSTDDTNYGYTF. The CDR3 DNA is TGCGCCAGCAGCACTGATGATACTAACTATGGCTACACCTTC. This chain connects TRBV5-1 to TRBJ1-2; D gene ambiguous. The CDR3 is 14 residues long. Trimming removed 4 bases at V and 0 bases at J, with 10 bases between. CDR1 SGHRS and CDR2 YFSETQ come from the germline V gene.

The rearrangement links TRBV19 to TRBJ1-1; D is possibly TRBD1 (5 bases). V was cut by 3 bases and J by 0 bases, with 8 bases left in between. Germline V gene data show CDR1 as LNHDA and CDR2 as SQIVND (reference sequence). The CDR3 spans 14 residues. Here the CDR3 reads CASSIQGLNTEAFF. For the CDR3, the DNA is TGTGCCAGTAGTATCCAGGGTTTGAACACTGAAGCTTTCTTT.

The chain links TRBV14 to TRBJ2-7, with TRBD2 matching 7 bases. This CDR3 has 14 amino acids. V shed 4 bases and J 4 bases; nucleotides not matched to a gene: 7. Germline values: CDR1 SGHDN, CDR2 FVKESK. Here the CDR3 DNA reads TGTGCCAGCAGCCCTCTACTAGCGTCGTACGAGCAGTACTTC. This translates into CASSPLLASYEQYF.

This clone has ten or more counts. This sequence joins TRBV29-1 and TRBJ2-5; the match to TRBD1 covers 9 bases. CDR3 length: 14 amino acids. V dropped 6 bases and J dropped 4; count of bases not matched to a gene: 9. From germline, CDR1 is SQVTM and CDR2 ANQGSEA. The CDR3 DNA sequence: TGCAGCGTCGCCGGGACAGGGAGAGGAGAGACCCAGTACTTC. Protein: CSVAGTGRGETQYF.

The chain joins TRBV6-5 to TRBJ1-6; 8 bases fit TRBD1. The germline V gene encodes CDR1 MNHEY and CDR2 SVGAGI. The CDR3 is made up of 14 amino acids. V shed 5 bases, J shed 8 bases, and the junction held 5 bases outside the gene matches. CDR3 region: CASSRGQGHSPLHF. Written as DNA, the CDR3 is TGTGCCAGCAGTAGAGGACAGGGACATTCACCCCTCCACTTT.

This clone has a count of ten or more. The CDR3 spells CASSLEGGDEQYF. The CDR3 DNA sequence: TGTGCCAGCAGCTTGGAGGGGGGTGACGAGCAGTACTTC. The chain has TRBV5-4 and TRBJ2-7; either TRBD1 or TRBD2 may fit D (6 bases each). V dropped 0 bases and J dropped 5 bases, with 9 bases sitting between them. The CDR3 consists of 13 residues. The germline CDR1 and CDR2 sequences are SGHNT and YYREEE (reference sequence).

This chain connects TRBV19 to TRBJ2-1; D uncertain. In germline, CDR1 is LNHDA, CDR2 SQIVND (reference sequence). The ends were cut back, 0 bases at V and 9 bases at J, with 9 bases in the middle. This CDR3 has 13 amino acids. In DNA, the CDR3 is TGTGCCAGTAGTATAGAACGGGCAGGTGAGCAGTTCTTC. Amino acids: CASSIERAGEQFF.

This clone has at least ten counts. The rearrangement links TRBV7-9 to TRBJ2-3, with 8 bases lining up with TRBD2. Germline V gene lookup returns CDR1 SEHNR and CDR2 FQNEAQ (reference sequence). The V segment lost 5 bases and the J segment 0 bases; nucleotides outside the gene matches: 10. The CDR3 extends over 17 amino acids. In DNA form, the CDR3 reads TGTGCCAGCAGCCGTACTAGCGGAAGAGCTAGCACAGATACGCAGTATTTT. Translation gives CASSRTSGRASTDTQYF.

The chain joins TRBV5-6 to TRBJ2-2; TRBD2 agrees at 10 bases. CDR1 and CDR2 (germline): SGHDT, YYEEEE. V trimming: 0 bases; J trimming: 6 bases; junction bases outside the gene matches: 2. The CDR3 length is 15 residues. The CDR3 is CASSLASGRAGELFF. The CDR3 DNA is TGTGCCAGCAGCTTGGCTAGCGGGAGAGCCGGGGAGCTGTTTTTT.

The chain combines TRBV4-2 with TRBJ2-7, with TRBD1 matching 7 bases. The CDR3 spans 15 residues. CDR1 LGHNA and CDR2 YNFKEQ come from the germline V gene. The J segment lost 3 bases and the V segment lost 3 bases, leaving 8 bases of the junction unmatched. CDR3 coding DNA: TGTGCCAGCAGCCAGGCCACAGGGGTAGGCTACGAGCAGTACTTC. It yields the protein CASSQATGVGYEQYF.

This clone was seen ten or more times. Here the CDR3 reads CAWSYRDYEQYF. DNA of the CDR3: TGTGCCTGGAGTTACAGGGACTACGAGCAGTACTTC. The rearrangement links TRBV30 to TRBJ2-7; tentative D call: TRBD1 (6 bases). This CDR3 is 12 amino acids long. V was trimmed by 2 bases and J by 3 bases, leaving 8 bases between them. CDR1 is GTSNPN and CDR2 is SVGIG in the germline V gene (reference sequence).

The chain links TRBV7-2 to TRBJ2-5; D is possibly TRBD1 (6 bases). CDR1 is SGHTA, CDR2 FQGNSA, per germline. V lost 5 bases to trimming and J lost 5 bases, with 12 bases between them. The CDR3 totals 13 residues. The CDR3 spells CASSTHREETQYF. The CDR3 region has the DNA TGTGCCAGCAGCACCCACAGGGAGGAGACCCAGTACTTC.

This clone has only a few counts. This same CDR3 is encoded by further DNA sequences in the sample. The chain recombines TRBV7-2 with TRBJ2-1, with 8 bases aligning to TRBD2. From germline, CDR1 is SGHTA and CDR2 FQGNSA. The length of the CDR3 is 14 residues. V lost 3 bases to trimming and J lost 10 bases; unmatched junction nucleotides: 8. The CDR3 is CASSFSGALGEQFF. The DNA for the CDR3 is TGTGCCAGCAGCTTTAGCGGGGCCCTTGGAGAGCAGTTCTTC.